A single TCR beta chain is shown here with its context. The germline CDR1 and CDR2 sequences are MNHEY and SMNVEV (reference sequence). The CDR3 has 15 amino acids. Germline trimming cut 0 bases from V and 3 bases from J; bases unmatched to any gene: 4. The data were taken from a study of identifying expanded T cells in peripheral blood. TCRdb's copy holds only in-frame clones and misses some; the assay was immunoSEQ multiplex PCR. The data show about 100,000 clones, with 80% to 90% seen just once and 5% to 6.5% held by the top ten. The sample consisted of blood. The receptor was isolated from a person between 18 and 69 years old in good health. V usage is TRBV27 and J usage is TRBJ2-7, with 8 bases aligning to TRBD2. The CDR3 is CASSLSAGGLYEQYF. The CDR3 DNA sequence: TGTGCCAGCAGTTTATCTGCGGGAGGCCTCTACGAGCAGTACTTC.